This T cell receptor (beta chain) was sequenced for a study of cytomegalovirus exposure and HLA in healthy donors. Study conclusions and caveats: Later on, a genetic analysis was performed. It linked a missense variant in DCLRE1C with V- and J-gene trimming of TCR beta. Within the data, a cluster of highly shared sequence variants was likely a sequencing artifact.

As to this clone: Its specificity is unknown.

The germline V gene has CDR1 SEHNR and CDR2 FQNEAQ (reference sequence). Trimming cost V 1 base and J 6 bases, with 12 bases left between them. CDR3 length: 15 residues. PCR primers comprised 60 Vbeta and 13 Jbeta primers. Method: immunoSEQ multiplex PCR; TCRdb's copy keeps in-frame clones and lacks some. The table records under 200,000 clones, around 80% of them present only once. This clonotype was obtained from a man aged 40-50 years in good health and CMV-seropositive. Sequenced sample: PBMCs. The chain combines TRBV7-9 with TRBJ1-4; tentatively, D is TRBD1 (6 bases). Written as DNA, the CDR3 is TGTGCCAGCAGCTTAGGTGGGGGCTGGGATGAAAAACTGTTTTTT. This translates into CASSLGGGWDEKLFF. Full variable domain (outside the CDR3, taken from reference TRBV7-9 and TRBJ1-4): DTGVSQNPRHKITKRGQNVTFRCDPISEHNRLYWYRQTLGQGPEFLTYFQNEAQLEKSRLLSDRFSAERPKGSFSTLEIQRTEQGDSAMYLCASSLGGGWDEKLFFGSGTQLSVL.